Sequencing of this T cell receptor (beta chain) was carried out in a study of human thymus T cells. With respect to this clone: No antigen is known for it.

Findings of the study overall: Related research described thymic repertoires that were highly overlapping among unrelated individuals. Apparent skewing of V and J gene usage characterized both thymic and blood repertoires.

Only in-frame clones appear in the TCRdb table, and some are missing; sequencing was by immunoSEQ multiplex PCR. The data hold 70,000 to 75,000 clones, with about 95% observed a single time. Corrective heart surgery yielded the resections from which the thymus tissue came. The people who donated were healthy Finnish babies having corrective surgery for congenital heart defects. J was trimmed by 5 bases and V by 0 bases; bases with no gene match: 13. Germline V gives CDR1 LGHNT, CDR2 FRNRAP. The CDR3 spans 17 residues. The sequenced material came from thymus tissue. This chain joins TRBV12-5 and TRBJ2-7; 7 bases are a match to TRBD2. The origin of this receptor is a girl under three years old with a congenital heart defect but otherwise immunologically healthy. The CDR3, as DNA: TGTGCTAGTGGTTTGGTACGGTGGGGGAGGGCTCCCCACGAGCAGTACTTC. Translating gives CASGLVRWGRAPHEQYF.